The entry that follows covers one T cell receptor beta chain sequence. Its antigen is unknown. Base qualities are missing; no much larger clone stands one base away. These data come from a study of persistence of HIV-infected CD4 T cells (dated by TCRdb to about 2020). For the study in its entirety: CMV- and HIV-1 Gag-responding CD4+ T cells were isolated from ART-treated individuals so that antigen-driven clonal expansion of HIV-1-infected cells could be examined. For the TCR cluster analysis across participants, roughly eight participants were included for CMV and about seven participants for Gag. The clonality of all cells in each sorted population was measured by TCRbeta sequencing, and the clonality of infected cells was measured by proviral sequencing. Participants had been on suppressive ART for a median of roughly eight years. Apart from a couple of participants who underwent leukapheresis at a single time point, peripheral blood samples of up to about 180 mL were collected from participants at multiple time points.

The immunoSEQ hsTCRB assay version 4 in survey mode was used to sequence TCRbeta repertoires from genomic DNA. For TCRbeta sequencing, genomic DNA was diluted to 9.5 to 10 ng/uL, and up to about 1 ug was used per sample. Per the source publication's procedure: TCRbeta data analysis was done in ImmunoSeq Analyzer 3.0, and diversity was calculated on productive nucleotide rearrangements. Lower-bound TCR diversity was estimated with the improved Chao index, and clonality with the Gini coefficient using the Immunarch R package. Different nucleotide rearrangements encoding the same CDR3beta amino acid sequence were treated as distinct clonotypes. TCRbeta sequences significantly enriched in antigen-responding cells relative to anti-CD3/anti-CD28-activated cells were identified by differential abundance analysis. TCRs were clustered by predicted peptide-MHC specificity with GLIPH2, both within individual participants and across merged participant data sets. TCRdb took over this immuneACCESS table, retaining in-frame rearrangements with V and J assigned. Such tables are incomplete; in checked studies, under half of the missing clones stem from an unresolved V gene, and the remainder is unexplained. V and J calls and clone size follow that table, whereas D and trimming were derived from the DNA. Counted in this sample were approximately 27,000 clones; roughly 75% of them appeared once. The leading ten clones occupy more than 0.75% of the sample.

Summary of the overall study and its limitations: Enrichment of degenerate expanded CDR3beta sequences was found in antigen-responding cells, suggesting convergent selection of CD4+ responses to CMV and Gag. Bulk TCR analyses could not be limited to the rare CMV-responding cells that actually contained HIV-1 proviruses. TCR oligoclonality correlated with proviral oligoclonality within the same sorted populations. TCRbeta richness in CMV- and Gag-responding cells was significantly lower than in anti-CD3/anti-CD28-responding cells; CMV-responding cells had higher oligoclonality than CD3/CD28-stimulated and Gag-responding cells. Only a small number of individuals took part in the study, and only a limited range of antigens was tested.

V was cut back by 6 bases and J by 1 base, leaving a gap of 9 bases between them. The CDR3 spans 13 residues, from the cysteine through the phenylalanine. Only the CDR3 DNA stays, 39 bases, in frame from base 1. The treatment or condition tag for this specimen amounts to: suppressive antiretroviral therapy. Cells were stimulated with lysates of CMV-infected fibroblasts at roughly 11 ug/mL. Memory populations depleted of antigen-responding cells were obtained by sorting nonresponding CD40L-negative CD69-negative CD45RO-high memory CD4+ T cells. Participants were HIV-1-infected adults who started suppressive ART during chronic infection. For at least 4 years, participants had undetectable plasma HIV-1 RNA, below 50 copies/mL. To be included, a participant needed positive CMV serology and a CD4+ T cell count above 400 cells/uL. Before stimulation, PBMCs were isolated using density centrifugation and then depleted of CD8+ T cells. Stimulation of CD8-depleted PBMCs was carried out for 15 to 20 hours with anti-CD28/CD49d costimulation, CD40-blocking antibody and enfuvirtide, to prevent new infections. Cell sorting was done on a Beckman Coulter MoFlo Legacy or XDP sorter, and dead cells were excluded with propidium iodide. The QIAamp DNA Mini Kit was used for genomic DNA extraction from samples above one million cells, and the Quick-DNA Microprep Kit was used otherwise.

The chain joins TRBV12-3 or TRBV12-4 to TRBJ1-1; a tentative D call is TRBD1 (6 bases match). The sample here was CD4+ T cells sorted from PBMCs after approximately 19-hour stimulation, taken from a patient who received antiretroviral therapy. The sample's cell subset or site label, in plain terms: CD40L-CD69- CD45RO-high memory CD4 T cells not responding to CMV lysate. The sequence was collected from an adult woman with HIV who was CMV-seropositive. The CDR3: CASRRGGNTEAFF. The DNA sequence follows: TGTGCCAGCAGGAGGGGGGGGAACACTGAAGCTTTCTTT.